This TCR beta chain was profiled in a study of T cell repertoires in cytomegalovirus infection. The wider study: Selection of CMV epitopes for the study included recently identified HLA-C-restricted and well-studied HLA-B-restricted ones.

Notes on this clonotype: The target antigen is unknown.

MiXCR was run by TCRdb on the reads, yielding one entry per CDR3 protein. The data show more than 250,000 distinct CDR3 sequences, 20% to 25% seen once. Findings and limits, study-wide: HLA-C-restricted, CMV-specific TCR beta clonotypes were dominant ex vivo.

Germline trimming cut 3 bases from V and 3 bases from J; bases unmatched to any gene: 4. The CDR3 has 15 residues. The germline CDR1 and CDR2 sequences are KGHDR and SFDVKD. This receptor was obtained from a human donor in good health (CMV status not recorded). Some clones in this sample may be carry-over from other donors' samples. The chain links TRBV24-1 to TRBJ2-5, with 9 bases matching TRBD1. Specimen: cultured PBMCs, collected from culture after CMV antigen stimulation. The DNA for the CDR3 is TGTGCCACCAGTGATGTGGGACAGGGTGAAGAGACCCAGTACTTC. This gives the protein CATSDVGQGEETQYF.